Sequencing of this T cell receptor beta chain was carried out in a study of blood T cell repertoires in COVID-19 (dated by TCRdb to the early 2020s). Notes on the research overall: Collaborator samples came from the United States, Italy and Spain and covered acute and convalescent phases of COVID-19. The prospective study material was composed of cDNA or gDNA derived from T cells, B-cell-depleted T cells, or PBMCs. The repertoires were released in a freely available public database meant as a resource for research on the immune response to SARS-CoV-2. Nearly every sample came with metadata listing a de-identified subject ID, COVID-19 status, age in years and sex. Samples came from the ongoing ImmuneRACE study (first 160 participants) plus 1,254 subjects from 6 global collaborators. Subjects who had been exposed to COVID-19, were actively infected with it, or had recovered from it provided the deeply sampled blood TCRbeta repertoires that made up the dataset. Where HLA class I and class II types were available, the types were taken from metadata supplied by the sample provider, not from assay-based typing. On the study overall, not on this receptor specifically: How much clinical and demographic metadata was included differed by source and by participant, and the metadata was provided uncurated.

TCRbeta CDR3 regions were amplified from genomic DNA using the immunoSEQ Assay, a bias-controlled multiplex PCR. Regarding the original processing steps: The number of nucleated cells in each sample was estimated by amplification of reference gene primers within the assay. Sequence reads were collapsed and filtered to measure the absolute abundance of every unique TCRbeta CDR3 rearrangement. For each sample, productive Simpson clonality was calculated by taking the square root of Simpson's diversity index across productive rearrangements. TCRdb's version of the immuneACCESS table is confined to in-frame rearrangements and falls short of the full clone set. An unresolved V gene accounts for under half of the shortfall where checked; the remainder is of unknown origin. The V and J calls and clone size come from that table; D and trimming were worked out from the DNA. The sample table contains 250,000 to 300,000 clones; only one count was recorded for 89% of them. Approximately 2.2% of the sample comes from the top ten.

Notes on this clone: The antigen it binds to is not known. Qualities for individual bases were not recorded, and no much larger clone is one base off.

Whole blood was collected in K2EDTA tubes by collaborating institutions according to the institutions' own protocols. For TCRbeta analysis, collaborators shipped samples as frozen whole blood, isolated PBMCs, or DNA extracted from either of those sample types. The germline ends are 12 bases apart after V is trimmed by 5 bases and J by 7 bases. The germline V gene (reference sequence) yields SGHNT for CDR1 and YYREEE for CDR2. The CDR3, from cysteine to phenylalanine, totals 13 residues. The kept DNA is CDR3 alone, 39 bases in frame from the first base. The clonotype originates from a man over 45 with acute or convalescent COVID-19. Sample: peripheral blood. The chain is made from TRBV5-4 and TRBJ2-2; TRBD1 is perhaps the D gene, given 6 matching bases. The CDR3 protein sequence reads: CASRRGTDGELFF. The DNA is TGTGCCAGCAGGAGGGGGACGGACGGGGAGCTGTTTTTT.